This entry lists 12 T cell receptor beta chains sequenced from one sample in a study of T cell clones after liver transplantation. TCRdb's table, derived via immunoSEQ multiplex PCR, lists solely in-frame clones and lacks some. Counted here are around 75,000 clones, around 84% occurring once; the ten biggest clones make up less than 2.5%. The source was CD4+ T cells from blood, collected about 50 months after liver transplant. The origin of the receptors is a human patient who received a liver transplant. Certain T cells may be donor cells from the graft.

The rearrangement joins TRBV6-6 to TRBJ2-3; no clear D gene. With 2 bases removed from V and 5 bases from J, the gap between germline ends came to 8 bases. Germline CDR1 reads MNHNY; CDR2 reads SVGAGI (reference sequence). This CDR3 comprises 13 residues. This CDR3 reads CASSYGQKDTQYF. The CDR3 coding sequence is TGTGCCAGCAGTTACGGGCAAAAAGATACGCAGTATTTT.

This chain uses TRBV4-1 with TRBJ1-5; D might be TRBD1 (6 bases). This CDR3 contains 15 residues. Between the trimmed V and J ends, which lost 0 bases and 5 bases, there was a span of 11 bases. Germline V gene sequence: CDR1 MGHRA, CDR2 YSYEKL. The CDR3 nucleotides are TGCGCCAGCAGCCAAGATACGCAGGGGTATCAGCCCCAGCATTTT. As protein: CASSQDTQGYQPQHF.

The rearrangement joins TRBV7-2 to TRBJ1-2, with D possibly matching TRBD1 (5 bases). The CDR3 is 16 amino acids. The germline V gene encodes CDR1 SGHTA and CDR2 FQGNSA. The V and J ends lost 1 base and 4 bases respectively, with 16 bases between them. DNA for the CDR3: TGTGCCAGCAGCTTAGGGAGGCAGCGGGGGGGCTATGGCTACACCTTC. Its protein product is CASSLGRQRGGYGYTF.

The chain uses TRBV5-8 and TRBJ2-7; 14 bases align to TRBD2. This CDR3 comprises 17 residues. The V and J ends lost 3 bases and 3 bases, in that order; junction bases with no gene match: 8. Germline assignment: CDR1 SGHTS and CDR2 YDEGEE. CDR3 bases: TGTGCCAGCAGCTGGGGGACTAGCGGGAGAAATCTCTACGAGCAGTACTTC. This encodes CASSWGTSGRNLYEQYF.

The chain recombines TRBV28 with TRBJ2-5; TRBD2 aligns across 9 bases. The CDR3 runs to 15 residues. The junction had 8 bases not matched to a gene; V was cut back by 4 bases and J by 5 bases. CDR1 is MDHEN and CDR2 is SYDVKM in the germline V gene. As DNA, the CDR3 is TGTGCCAGCAGTTCGAGGACTAGCGTGGGGGAGACCCAGTACTTC. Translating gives CASSSRTSVGETQYF.

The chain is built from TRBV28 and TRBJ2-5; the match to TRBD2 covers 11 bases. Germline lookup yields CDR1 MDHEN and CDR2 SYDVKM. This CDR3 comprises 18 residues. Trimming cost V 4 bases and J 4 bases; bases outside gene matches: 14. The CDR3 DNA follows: TGTGCCAGCAGTTCCCACGAGTTTAGCGGGAGGGCCCCAGAGACCCAGTACTTC. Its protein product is CASSSHEFSGRAPETQYF.

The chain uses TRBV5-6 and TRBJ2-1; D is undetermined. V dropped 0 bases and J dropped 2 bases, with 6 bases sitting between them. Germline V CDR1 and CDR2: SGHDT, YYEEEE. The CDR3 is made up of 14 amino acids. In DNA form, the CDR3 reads TGTGCCAGCAGCTTGGCGGATACCTACAATGAGCAGTTCTTC. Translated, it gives CASSLADTYNEQFF. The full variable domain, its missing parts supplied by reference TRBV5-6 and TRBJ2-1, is DAGVTQSPTHLIKTRGQQVTLRCSPKSGHDTVSWYQQALGQGPQFIFQYYEEEERQRGNFPDRFSGHQFPNYSSELNVNALLLGDSALYLCASSLADTYNEQFFGPGTRLTVL.

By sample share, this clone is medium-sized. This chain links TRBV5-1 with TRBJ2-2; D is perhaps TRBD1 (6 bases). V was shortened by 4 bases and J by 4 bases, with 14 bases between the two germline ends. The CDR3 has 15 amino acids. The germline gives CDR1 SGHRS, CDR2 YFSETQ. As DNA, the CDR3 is TGCGCCAGCAGCCTACCGACAGGAACCACCGGGGAGCTGTTTTTT. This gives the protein CASSLPTGTTGELFF.

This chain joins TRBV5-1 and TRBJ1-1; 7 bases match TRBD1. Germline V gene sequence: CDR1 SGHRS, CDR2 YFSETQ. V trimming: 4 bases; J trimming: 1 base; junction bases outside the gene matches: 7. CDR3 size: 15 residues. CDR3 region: CASSLRTGENTEAFF. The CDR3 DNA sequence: TGCGCCAGCAGCCTTAGAACAGGGGAGAACACTGAAGCTTTCTTT.

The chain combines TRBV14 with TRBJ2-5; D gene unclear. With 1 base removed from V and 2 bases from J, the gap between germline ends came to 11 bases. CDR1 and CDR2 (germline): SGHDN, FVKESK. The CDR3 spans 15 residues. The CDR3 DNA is TGTGCCAGCAGCCAAGTTAAGGGAACTCAAGAGACCCAGTACTTC. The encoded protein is CASSQVKGTQETQYF.

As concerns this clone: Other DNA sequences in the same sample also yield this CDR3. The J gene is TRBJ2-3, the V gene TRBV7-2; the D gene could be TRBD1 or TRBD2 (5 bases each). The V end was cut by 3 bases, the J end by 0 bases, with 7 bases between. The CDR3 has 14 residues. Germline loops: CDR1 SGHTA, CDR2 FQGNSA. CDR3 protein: CASSFGGSTDTQYF. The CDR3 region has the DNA TGTGCCAGCAGCTTTGGGGGTAGCACAGATACGCAGTATTTT.

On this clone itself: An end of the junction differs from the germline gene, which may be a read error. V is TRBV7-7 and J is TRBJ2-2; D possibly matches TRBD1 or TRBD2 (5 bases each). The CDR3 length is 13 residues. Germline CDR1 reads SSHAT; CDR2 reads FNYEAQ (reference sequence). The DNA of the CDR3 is TGTGCTAGCAGCACCGGGGCTCGGGGGGAGCTGTTTTTT. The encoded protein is CASSTGARGELFF.